The T cell receptor (beta chain) under discussion was sequenced for a study of blood T cell repertoires in COVID-19. Study as a whole: T cells, B-cell-depleted T cells, or PBMCs supplied cDNA or gDNA.

Repertoires were generated with immunoSEQ multiplex PCR, while TCRdb's copy carries only in-frame clones and drops some. The sample lists a few hundred thousand clones, around 87% seen once, with about 16% in the top ten. The J segment lost 0 bases and the V segment lost 0 bases, leaving 1 base of the junction unmatched. From germline, CDR1 is KGHSH and CDR2 LQKENI. This CDR3 has 15 residues. Points on this clone: Other DNA sequences in the same sample also yield this CDR3.

J is TRBJ1-2 and V is TRBV18, with 7 bases aligning to TRBD1. The receptor was isolated from a young man who had been exposed to COVID-19. The specimen was PBMCs or T cells enriched from blood (not recorded which). The CDR3 DNA reads as TGTGCCAGCTCACCACCCGGGACAGCTAACTATGGCTACACCTTC. This codes for CASSPPGTANYGYTF.